This TCR beta chain was found in a study of cytomegalovirus exposure and HLA in healthy donors. 60 Vbeta and 13 Jbeta primers were used in PCR. The data were produced by immunoSEQ multiplex PCR, yet TCRdb's version contains in-frame clones alone and is incomplete. The table has around 80,000 clones, 62% seen once. Donors counted as nominally healthy when sampled, yet unrecorded immune exposures were likely. Comments on this clone: Its cognate antigen is unknown. A read error may account for a junction end that differs from germline.

Study-level results: Many donors shared some public TCRs, even though most TCR sequences were rare.

CDR1 and CDR2 from the germline V gene are SSHAT and FNYEAQ (reference sequence). CDR3 length equals 16 residues. This TCR was sampled from a male donor in good health and CMV-seropositive. Specimen: PBMCs. This chain connects TRBV7-7 to TRBJ1-2; 8 bases map to TRBD1. CDR3 sequence: CASSLGPQGQGCGYTF. The CDR3 nucleotides are TGTGCTAGCAGCTTAGGACCACAAGGACAGGGTTGTGGCTACACCTTC. The variable domain in full, completed from reference TRBV7-7 and TRBJ1-2, reads GAGVSQSPRYKVTKRGQDVTLRCDPISSHATLYWYQQALGQGPEFLTYFNYEAQPDKSGLPSDRFSAERPEGSISTLTIQRTEQRDSAMYRCASSLGPQGQGCGYTFGSGTRLTVV.